Below, 32 T cell receptor beta chains from the same sample are listed, as sequenced in a study of Tregs in tolerant kidney transplant recipients. The repertoire was sequenced with immunoSEQ multiplex PCR; TCRdb's copy has only in-frame clones and lacks some. The sample holds tens of thousands of clones, approximately 85% seen once. The sample here was Tregs from blood, taken before the transplant. The origin of the receptors is a human donor who received a combined kidney and bone marrow transplant.

The chain's CDR3 is CASSDATGGGSQPQHF. In DNA, the CDR3 is TGTGCCAGCAGTGATGCGACAGGGGGCGGGTCTCAGCCCCAGCATTTT. V gene TRBV6-1 combines with J gene TRBJ1-5, with TRBD1 matching over 10 bases. Germline V gives CDR1 MNHNS, CDR2 SASEGT. This CDR3 comprises 16 residues. V lost 3 bases, J lost 6 bases, and 8 bases stayed unmatched.

The genes are TRBV18 and TRBJ1-2; D is uncertain. V was cut by 3 bases and J by 6 bases, with 20 bases left in between. The CDR3 loop spans 16 amino acids. Looked up from germline, CDR1 is KGHSH and CDR2 is LQKENI. The CDR3 DNA reads as TGTGCCAGCTCACCGTCCAGCCTTCCTCGGGAGAATGGCTACACCTTC. Its translation: CASSPSSLPRENGYTF.

This chain links TRBV2 with TRBJ1-2, with D unclear. The V gene's germline CDR1 is SNHLY and CDR2 FYNNEI. Trimming took off 8 bases at V and 2 bases at J, with 12 bases between the two ends. CDR3 length: 13 amino acids. The CDR3 region has the DNA TGTGCCAGCCAGGAGCCGGCAAACTATGGCTACACCTTC. It codes for CASQEPANYGYTF.

J is TRBJ2-3 and V is TRBV5-4; no clear D gene. CDR1 and CDR2 (germline): SGHNT, YYREEE (reference sequence). V dropped 0 bases and J dropped 2 bases, with 7 bases sitting between them. This CDR3 spans 14 amino acids. The CDR3 bases are TGTGCCAGCAGCTTGGGTAGGGACACAGATACGCAGTATTTT. Translation: CASSLGRDTDTQYF.

The chain carries TRBV4-1 and TRBJ1-1, with D hard to call. This CDR3 spans 15 amino acids. The V gene lost 1 base and the J gene lost 0 bases, with 9 bases spanning the gap. Per the germline V gene, CDR1 is MGHRA and CDR2 is YSYEKL. The CDR3 DNA is TGCGCCAGCAGCCAAGCCCTAATTATGAACACTGAAGCTTTCTTT. This codes for CASSQALIMNTEAFF.

Only a few counts were recorded for this clone. The chain couples TRBV6-5 to TRBJ1-4; D gene ambiguous. Deletions cut 8 bases from V and 4 bases from J, with 11 bases between. The CDR3 is 13 amino acids. Germline V lookup: CDR1 MNHEY, CDR2 SVGAGI. In DNA, the CDR3 is TGTGCCAGCCAAAGGCAACGTAATGAAAAACTGTTTTTT. Its protein product is CASQRQRNEKLFF.

This clone was seen a handful of times. The junction departs from the called germline gene at one end, perhaps through a read error. The gene calls are TRBV6-5 and TRBJ1-3; D is perhaps TRBD1 (6 bases). The CDR3 extends over 12 amino acids. CDR1 is MNHEY and CDR2 is SVGAGI in the germline V gene. The DNA for the CDR3 is TGTGCCAGCAGCATAATTGGGGGGCCAGTGTCTTTT. This encodes CASSIIGGPVSF.

The chain couples TRBV9 to TRBJ1-1; D is undetermined. This CDR3 comprises 16 residues. Germline V gene lookup returns CDR1 SGDLS and CDR2 YYNGEE. V lost 3 bases, J lost 0 bases, and 15 bases lay in between. CDR3 DNA: TGTGCCAGCAGCGAGCCCCCGTCGTCTTTGAACACTGAAGCTTTCTTT. Protein sequence: CASSEPPSSLNTEAFF.

The CDR3 is CSVEVGRSNLNTEAFF. The CDR3 coding sequence is TGCAGCGTTGAAGTTGGCAGGAGTAACCTGAACACTGAAGCTTTCTTT. The chain employs TRBV29-1 and TRBJ1-1; D ambiguous. CDR3 length equals 16 residues. Germline-derived CDR1 and CDR2 are SQVTM and ANQGSEA. The V and J ends lost 1 base and 0 bases respectively, with 15 bases between them.

The chain joins TRBV21-1 to TRBJ2-1. TRBV21-1 is described as a pseudogene. This CDR3 spans 17 amino acids. The CDR3 loop is CASSGRVLHHSDNEQFF. CDR3 nucleotide sequence: TGTGCCAGCAGTGGACGGGTGCTACACCATTCCGACAATGAGCAGTTCTTC.

V usage is TRBV5-1 and J usage is TRBJ1-1, with 10 bases lining up with TRBD1. This CDR3 region has 16 residues. Trimming at V came to 4 bases and at J to 3 bases, leaving 9 bases not matched to a gene. The V gene's germline CDR1 is SGHRS and CDR2 YFSETQ. The CDR3 region has the DNA TGCGCCAGCAGCCCTCGGACAGGGGGGACATACACTGAAGCTTTCTTT. It codes for CASSPRTGGTYTEAFF. The variable domain in full, completed from reference TRBV5-1 and TRBJ1-1, reads KAGVTQTPRYLIKTRGQQVTLSCSPISGHRSVSWYQQTPGQGLQFLFEYFSETQRNKGNFPGRFSGRQFSNSRSEMNVSTLELGDSALYLCASSPRTGGTYTEAFFGQGTRLTVV.

This chain connects TRBV18 to TRBJ2-3; possible D gene TRBD2, 6 bases. This CDR3 has 14 residues. With 3 bases removed from V and 2 bases from J, the gap between germline ends came to 9 bases. CDR1 and CDR2 (germline): KGHSH, LQKENI. This CDR3 is CASSPGLITDTQYF. The CDR3 DNA reads TGTGCCAGCTCACCGGGACTGATCACAGATACGCAGTATTTT. The entire variable domain, with the rest obtained from reference TRBV18 and TRBJ2-3, is as follows: NAGVMQNPRHLVRRRGQEARLRCSPMKGHSHVYWYRQLPEEGLKFMVYLQKENIIDESGMPKERFSAEFPKEGPSILRIQQVVRGDSAAYFCASSPGLITDTQYFGPGTRLTVL.

V gene TRBV18 combines with J gene TRBJ2-7, with 13 bases aligning to TRBD2. The CDR3 runs 16 residues. Trimming at V came to 6 bases and at J to 3 bases, leaving 8 bases not matched to a gene. Per germline, CDR1 KGHSH and CDR2 LQKENI. The CDR3 DNA is TGTGCCAGCTCCCACGGCGGGACTAGCGGGATCTACGAGCAGTACTTC. Encoded protein: CASSHGGTSGIYEQYF.

The chain has TRBV7-9 and TRBJ1-6; 7 bases are a match to TRBD1. Germline CDR1 is SEHNR and CDR2 is FQNEAQ (reference sequence). V lost 0 bases, J lost 10 bases, and 6 bases stayed unmatched. The CDR3 is 15 residues long. CDR3 sequence (DNA): TGTGCCAGCAGCTTAGCCGGACAGGCAGTATCACCCCTCCACTTT. Translated: CASSLAGQAVSPLHF.

The V call is TRBV9, the J call TRBJ1-1, with D unclear. In germline, CDR1 is SGDLS, CDR2 YYNGEE. V gave up 0 bases and J gave up 3 bases, with 9 bases separating them. CDR3 length equals 14 residues. In DNA, the CDR3 is TGTGCCAGCAGCGTAGTAAACCAGGACACTGAAGCTTTCTTT. As protein: CASSVVNQDTEAFF.

The chain combines TRBV4-3 with TRBJ2-2; TRBD1 matches at 7 bases. In germline, CDR1 is LGHNA, CDR2 YSLEER. CDR3 length equals 16 residues. The junction had 5 bases not matched to a gene; V was cut back by 0 bases and J by 4 bases. In nucleotides, the CDR3 is TGCGCCAGCAGCCAAGAGTTAACAGGGGTCACCGGGGAGCTGTTTTTT. This translates into CASSQELTGVTGELFF.

The chain recombines TRBV28 with TRBJ2-5; TRBD1 might be the D (6 bases). The better agreement between TRBJ2-7 and the DNA end casts doubt on the J call. Per germline, CDR1 MDHEN and CDR2 SYDVKM. The CDR3 totals 15 residues. In DNA, the CDR3 is TGTGCCAGCAGTTCAAGTGACAGGACCACCTACGAGCAGTACTTC. Translation: CASSSSDRTTYEQYF.

This clone has only a few counts. The chain couples TRBV5-5 to TRBJ2-5; unclear D gene. V gave up 4 bases and J gave up 2 bases, with 15 bases separating them. This CDR3 is 15 amino acids long. The germline gives CDR1 SGHKS, CDR2 YYEKEE (reference sequence). The DNA of the CDR3 is TGTGCCAGCAGCCAGAAAGTGGGCGGTCAAGAGACCCAGTACTTC. The encoded protein is CASSQKVGGQETQYF.

This rearrangement joins TRBV27 to TRBJ2-1; a possible D gene is TRBD2 (5 bases). V was cut by 6 bases and J by 9 bases, with 15 bases left in between. Germline V gene sequence: CDR1 MNHEY, CDR2 SMNVEV (reference sequence). The CDR3 has 13 residues. CDR3 bases: TGTGCCAGCAGGCGGACTGTGTCGGGTGAGCAGTTCTTC. This sequence encodes CASRRTVSGEQFF.

This clone was detected once. V gene TRBV2 combines with J gene TRBJ2-7, with a possible D match to TRBD1 (6 bases). The CDR3 loop spans 14 amino acids. The V and J ends lost 6 bases and 0 bases respectively, with 12 bases between them. Germline CDR1 is SNHLY and CDR2 is FYNNEI. CDR3 in DNA: TGTGCCAGCAGGGACAGCCCGGGCTCCTACGAGCAGTACTTC. It yields the protein CASRDSPGSYEQYF. Supplemented by reference TRBV2 and TRBJ2-7, the full variable domain reads EPEVTQTPSHQVTQMGQEVILRCVPISNHLYFYWYRQILGQKVEFLVSFYNNEISEKSEIFDDQFSVERPDGSNFTLKIRSTKLEDSAMYFCASRDSPGSYEQYFGPGTRLTVT.

Comments on this clone: An end of the junction does not agree with germline; a read error may underlie this. This chain connects TRBV5-1 to TRBJ1-1; D remains unclear. Germline V lookup: CDR1 SGHRS, CDR2 YFSETQ. The CDR3 extends over 13 amino acids. For the CDR3, the DNA is TGCGCCAGCAGATTGGGCCCGGTTATGGAAGCTTTCTTT. Protein: CASRLGPVMEAFF.

V usage is TRBV6-5 and J usage is TRBJ1-1, with unresolved D. V was shortened by 6 bases and J by 3 bases, with 11 bases between the two germline ends. The CDR3 is 13 amino acids. The germline V gene has CDR1 MNHEY and CDR2 SVGAGI. The CDR3 coding sequence is TGTGCCAGCAGGAACTGGGATTACACTGAAGCTTTCTTT. Amino acid sequence: CASRNWDYTEAFF.

The V call is TRBV27, the J call TRBJ2-7; D gene unclear. V dropped 4 bases and J dropped 0 bases, with 1 base sitting between them. Germline V lookup: CDR1 MNHEY, CDR2 SMNVEV (reference sequence). The CDR3 has 11 amino acids. The CDR3 here is CASSSSYEQYF. CDR3 nucleotides: TGTGCCAGCAGTTCCTCCTACGAGCAGTACTTC.

This clone appeared a single time. The V call is TRBV28, the J call TRBJ1-2; D unclear. The CDR3 sequence is 14 residues long. Germline CDR1 MDHEN, CDR2 SYDVKM. Trimming took 6 bases from V and 8 from J, leaving 19 bases between them. The CDR3: CASSLIPALGGYTF. For the CDR3, the DNA is TGTGCCAGCAGCCTCATTCCCGCTTTGGGGGGCTACACCTTC.

The chain has TRBV7-8 and TRBJ2-2; TRBD1 aligns across 7 bases. The V gene's germline CDR1 is SGHVS and CDR2 FQNEAQ. This CDR3 comprises 15 residues. Germline trimming cut 5 bases from V and 2 bases from J; bases unmatched to any gene: 5. The DNA of the CDR3 is TGTGCCAGCAGCAAGTGGGACAGCAACACCGGGGAGCTGTTTTTT. This gives the protein CASSKWDSNTGELFF.

Worth noting for this clone: The junction and the germline gene differ at one end; a read error may be behind it. The chain joins TRBV14 to TRBJ2-7, with D perhaps TRBD2 (6 bases). The CDR3 covers 17 residues. Germline CDR1 SGHDN, CDR2 FVKESK. The CDR3 DNA reads TGTGCCAGCCGCCAAGTCTGGAGGAGGGAGTCGATCTACGAGCAGTACTTC. Protein: CASRQVWRRESIYEQYF. Complete variable domain (other parts from reference TRBV14 and TRBJ2-7): EAGVTQFPSHSVIEKGQTVTLRCDPISGHDNLYWYRRVMGKEIKFLLHFVKESKQDESGMPNNRFLAERTGGTYSTLKVQPAELEDSGVYFCASRQVWRRESIYEQYFGPGTRLTVT.

The chain couples TRBV6-6 to TRBJ2-5; perhaps TRBD1 as D (6 bases). The J call may be faulty, since TRBJ2-7 better matches the DNA end. Germline V gene sequence: CDR1 MNHNY, CDR2 SVGAGI (reference sequence). The CDR3 sequence is 14 residues long. CDR3 loop: CASSYSWTAYEQYF. DNA of the CDR3: TGTGCCAGCAGTTACTCGTGGACAGCCTACGAGCAGTACTTC.

This clone was seen only once. The rearrangement links TRBV5-1 to TRBJ1-6, with D perhaps matching TRBD1 (6 bases). Trimming removed 4 bases at V and 6 bases at J, with 17 bases between. This CDR3 has 16 amino acids. The V gene's germline CDR1 is SGHRS and CDR2 YFSETQ. The DNA for the CDR3 is TGCGCCAGCAGCGTATTATCAACAGGGATTAATTCACCCCTCCACTTT. Translating gives CASSVLSTGINSPLHF.

The chain couples TRBV18 to TRBJ2-5; D is perhaps TRBD1 (6 bases). Germline loops: CDR1 KGHSH, CDR2 LQKENI. Trimming removed 5 bases at V and 4 bases at J, with 11 bases between. The CDR3 consists of 13 residues. The CDR3 loop reads CASSTGTRETQYF. In DNA, the CDR3 is TGTGCCAGCTCAACCGGGACAAGAGAGACCCAGTACTTC.

This clone was counted a few times. CDR3 DNA sequence: TGTGCCAGCAGTTACTCCAATAGCAATCAGCCCCAGCATTTT. Translating gives CASSYSNSNQPQHF. V usage is TRBV6-6 and J usage is TRBJ1-5, with D hard to call. V lost 0 bases and J 0 bases, leaving 3 bases between the germline ends. The CDR3 runs to 14 residues. Germline assignment: CDR1 MNHNY and CDR2 SVGAGI (reference sequence).

With regard to this clone: Germline is not matched at one junction end, which may reflect a read error. The chain combines TRBV28 with TRBJ2-3, with 8 positions matching TRBD1. Germline CDR1 and CDR2: MDHEN and SYDVKM. The CDR3 loop spans 11 amino acids. This CDR3 is CASRGAGGLIF. In DNA form, the CDR3 reads TGTGCCAGCAGGGGGGCAGGGGGCTTGATATTT.

The rearrangement uses TRBV7-2 and TRBJ1-6, with D perhaps matching TRBD1 (5 bases). Germline V gives CDR1 SGHTA, CDR2 FQGNSA. The CDR3 spans 15 residues. With 2 bases removed from V and 7 bases from J, the gap between germline ends came to 12 bases. CDR3 loop: CASSLLGAGNSPLHF. The CDR3 DNA follows: TGTGCCAGCAGCTTATTAGGGGCGGGGAATTCACCCCTCCACTTT. Drawing the rest from reference TRBV7-2 and TRBJ1-6, the complete variable domain is GAGVSQSPSNKVTEKGKDVELRCDPISGHTALYWYRQSLGQGLEFLIYFQGNSAPDKSGLPSDRFSAERTGGSVSTLTIQRTQQEDSAVYLCASSLLGAGNSPLHFGNGTRLTVT.